One and the same sample provided the 28 T cell receptor beta chains below, sequenced in a study of T cells in Graves' hyperthyroidism and ophthalmopathy (dated by TCRdb to about 2019). Libraries came from multiplex PCR. TCRdb lists the instrument as Illumina HiSeq 2000. Amplification of TCR beta CDR3 regions was carried out from RNA transcripts. A first-round RT-PCR of the TCR CDR3 used the HTBI primer set with the Qiagen OneStep RT-PCR kit. TCRdb redid the processing of the public reads, applying fastp at Q25 and MiXCR, and retained in-frame beta chains. For every CDR3 protein sequence, its rows merge into one entry that carries the most common genes and DNA. A total of some 510,000 distinct CDR3 sequences appear in this sample, 46% of them only once. The ten biggest clones cover 8.2% of the sample. What was sequenced was peripheral blood or thyroid tissue (not recorded which). The receptors derive from a woman younger than 35 with Graves' hyperthyroidism. Donor details come from another sample of the same person, matched by shared clones.

This clonotype came up a few times. The J gene is TRBJ1-5, the V gene TRBV2; 8 nucleotides match TRBD1. J lost 6 bases, V lost 5 bases, and 6 bases had no gene match. The CDR3 spans 14 residues. Germline assignment: CDR1 SNHLY and CDR2 FYNNEI. This chain's CDR3 is CASSSDRAGQPQHF. CDR3 DNA sequence: TGTGCCAGCAGTTCGGACAGGGCGGGTCAGCCCCAGCATTTT.

At least ten counts were recorded for this clonotype. The chain combines TRBV2 with TRBJ2-5, with D tentatively TRBD1 (6 bases). From germline, CDR1 is SNHLY and CDR2 FYNNEI. V was trimmed by 4 bases and J by 4 bases, leaving 16 bases between them. The CDR3 consists of 15 residues. CDR3 sequence: CASSGGGSPLETQYF. The CDR3 DNA reads TGTGCCAGCAGTGGTGGGGGCAGTCCGTTAGAGACCCAGTACTTC.

The sample holds many counts of this clonotype. The chain uses TRBV7-8 and TRBJ1-5, with TRBD1 as a possible D gene (6 bases). CDR1 and CDR2 from the germline V gene are SGHVS and FQNEAQ. The CDR3 spans 14 residues. Trimming took off 6 bases at V and 6 bases at J, with 15 bases between the two ends. DNA of the CDR3: TGTGCCAGCAGTCACAGGGATGTTGGTCAGCCCCAGCATTTT. It translates to CASSHRDVGQPQHF.

This clonotype was found many times. This chain links TRBV7-9 with TRBJ1-3; no reliable D call. CDR1 is SEHNR, CDR2 FQNEAQ, per germline (reference sequence). The CDR3 length is 14 residues. Trimming stripped 6 bases from V and 0 bases from J, with 9 bases between. CDR3 coding DNA: TGTGCCAGCAGTATCTTGAGCTCTGGAAACACCATATATTTT. Protein sequence: CASSILSSGNTIYF.

Comments on this clonotype: This may stem from a read error, because a much larger clone lies one nucleotide away. The chain joins TRBV2 to TRBJ1-4; D gene ambiguous. V lost 6 bases, J lost 5 bases, and 13 bases lay in between. There are 14 residues in the CDR3. Germline CDR1 reads SNHLY; CDR2 reads FYNNEI. The CDR3 protein is CASSLVRRNEKLFF. The DNA for the CDR3 is TGTGCCAGCAGCTTAGTCCGAAGGAATGAAAAACTGTTTTTT.

This chain connects TRBV20-1 to TRBJ2-5, with 8 bases identical to TRBD2. The CDR3 is 15 residues long. V lost 6 bases and J lost 0; bases outside the gene matches: 9. Germline CDR1 is DFQATT and CDR2 is SNEGSKA (reference sequence). CDR3 DNA sequence: TGCAGTGCCCGGACTAGCACCTCGTACCAAGAGACCCAGTACTTC. Protein product: CSARTSTSYQETQYF.

This clonotype was seen a handful of times. V gene TRBV29-1 combines with J gene TRBJ1-4; D gene uncertain. CDR3 length equals 13 residues. The V gene's germline CDR1 is SQVTM and CDR2 ANQGSEA. Trimming left V 4 bases short and J 4 bases short, with 10 bases between. CDR3 coding DNA: TGCAGCGTTGGTGGGCGATTTAATGAAAAACTGTTTTTT. It encodes CSVGGRFNEKLFF.

This chain links TRBV6-5 with TRBJ2-7; TRBD1 aligns across 7 bases. The CDR3 loop spans 17 amino acids. CDR1 is MNHEY and CDR2 is SVGAGI in the germline V gene. With 2 bases clipped from V and 4 bases from J, the junction kept 14 bases outside the gene matches. In nucleotides, the CDR3 is TGTGCCAGCAGTTACGGAAGAAGGGGGCAATCGATGTACGAGCAGTACTTC. Its protein product is CASSYGRRGQSMYEQYF.

In its sample, this clonotype was seen many times. The chain uses TRBV7-8 and TRBJ1-1; D remains unclear. Trimming left V 5 bases short and J 2 bases short, with 9 bases between. CDR3 length equals 13 residues. Per germline, CDR1 SGHVS and CDR2 FQNEAQ. As DNA, the CDR3 is TGTGCCAGCAGCCCTTTGCTTAACACTGAAGCTTTCTTT. This codes for CASSPLLNTEAFF.

There are many counts of this clonotype. The chain is built from TRBV7-2 and TRBJ1-5; D ambiguous. The CDR3 contains 12 residues. Germline V gene lookup returns CDR1 SGHTA and CDR2 FQGNSA. The V end lost 1 base, the J end lost 9 bases, and 7 bases lay between the germline ends. CDR3 sequence (DNA): TGTGCCAGCAGCTTAGGAATTCCGCCCCAGCATTTT. It yields the protein CASSLGIPPQHF.

This clonotype occurred a few times. The chain has TRBV20-1 and TRBJ1-3; TRBD1 agrees at 7 bases. This CDR3 has 14 residues. Germline V gene lookup returns CDR1 DFQATT and CDR2 SNEGSKA (reference sequence). The V and J ends lost 2 bases and 4 bases, in that order; junction bases with no gene match: 5. CDR3 protein: CSARRGGDGNTIYF. The CDR3, as DNA: TGCAGTGCTAGACGAGGGGGCGACGGAAACACCATATATTTT.

The chain couples TRBV5-1 to TRBJ2-7, with 12 bases lining up with TRBD2. V was clipped by 7 bases and J by 4 bases; unmatched bases: 9. The germline V gene has CDR1 SGHRS and CDR2 YFSETQ. The CDR3 is 15 amino acids. CDR3 sequence reads: CASQGLAGAPYEQYF. CDR3 bases: TGCGCCAGCCAGGGACTAGCGGGCGCCCCATACGAGCAGTACTTC.

This rearrangement joins TRBV10-3 to TRBJ1-1; D gene unclear. Germline CDR1 is ENHRY and CDR2 is SYGVKD. V was shortened by 6 bases and J by 4 bases, with 9 bases between the two germline ends. The CDR3 is made up of 12 amino acids. The CDR3 protein is CAIRSGSTEAFF. CDR3 sequence (DNA): TGTGCCATCAGATCGGGATCCACTGAAGCTTTCTTT.

This rearrangement joins TRBV5-5 to TRBJ2-2, with 7 bases matching TRBD1. This CDR3 contains 15 residues. Germline V gene lookup returns CDR1 SGHKS and CDR2 YYEKEE (reference sequence). The junction had 3 bases not matched to a gene; V was cut back by 2 bases and J by 2 bases. The CDR3 nucleotides read TGTGCCAGCAGCTTCTCAGGGGGTAACACCGGGGAGCTGTTTTTT. This gives the protein CASSFSGGNTGELFF.

This clonotype was seen ten or more times. V usage is TRBV25-1 and J usage is TRBJ1-2, with D maybe TRBD1 (5 bases). The CDR3 contains 11 residues. V was cut by 7 bases and J by 5 bases, with 8 bases left in between. CDR1 and CDR2 from the germline V gene are MGHDK and SYGVNS. This CDR3 reads CASTSGYGYTF. The CDR3 DNA reads TGTGCCAGCACTTCAGGGTATGGCTACACCTTC.

This clonotype was observed a few times. This chain uses TRBV12-3 or TRBV12-4 with TRBJ2-7; 7 nucleotides line up with TRBD2. The length of the CDR3 is 14 residues. Unmatched junction bases numbered 6, after V lost 7 bases and J lost 0 bases. CDR3 in DNA: TGTGCCAGCATGGTTTCTAGCGGCTCCTACGAGCAGTACTTC. Protein product: CASMVSSGSYEQYF.

This chain links TRBV5-1 with TRBJ1-3; no definite D call. Looked up from germline, CDR1 is SGHRS and CDR2 is YFSETQ. CDR3 length: 14 amino acids. V lost 3 bases to trimming and J lost 4 bases, with 11 bases between them. The CDR3 nucleotides are TGCGCCAGCAGCTCGGACCTTTCGGGAAACACCATATATTTT. Its protein product is CASSSDLSGNTIYF.

This clonotype was seen ten or more times. The genes are TRBV10-3 and TRBJ2-6; D unclear. This CDR3 comprises 15 residues. Germline CDR1 and CDR2: ENHRY and SYGVKD. The ends were cut back, 2 bases at V and 0 bases at J, with 5 bases in the middle. The CDR3 loop reads CAISEAFSGANVLTF. In DNA form, the CDR3 reads TGTGCCATCAGTGAGGCGTTCTCTGGGGCCAACGTCCTGACTTTC.

The rearrangement joins TRBV25-1 to TRBJ1-1; D is unresolved. CDR1 and CDR2 from the germline V gene are MGHDK and SYGVNS. The CDR3 consists of 13 residues. Deletions cut 7 bases from V and 3 bases from J, with 12 bases between. The CDR3 nucleotides are TGTGCCAGCACCCTCGGGGATTACACTGAAGCTTTCTTT. It encodes CASTLGDYTEAFF.

This chain uses TRBV6-6 with TRBJ1-3, with D unclear. This CDR3 spans 15 amino acids. Trimming removed 2 bases at V and 2 bases at J, with 10 bases between. Germline V gene lookup returns CDR1 MNHNY and CDR2 SVGAGI (reference sequence). CDR3 DNA sequence: TGTGCCAGCAGTTACATTGAGGGTCCTGGAAACACCATATATTTT. It yields the protein CASSYIEGPGNTIYF.

This chain links TRBV24-1 with TRBJ2-5, with TRBD2 matching over 13 bases. The V and J ends lost 3 bases and 4 bases, in that order; junction bases with no gene match: 4. The CDR3 runs 16 residues. Germline CDR1 and CDR2: KGHDR and SFDVKD. As DNA, the CDR3 is TGTGCCACCAGTGATGCGGGACTAGCGGGATTAGAGACCCAGTACTTC. Its protein product is CATSDAGLAGLETQYF.

This clonotype was counted a few times. The CDR3 here is CSAIRYSGNTIYF. The CDR3 DNA follows: TGCAGTGCGATCCGCTACTCTGGAAACACCATATATTTT. This rearrangement joins TRBV20-1 to TRBJ1-3; D remains unclear. V was trimmed by 6 bases and J by 0 bases, leaving 9 bases between them. CDR1 and CDR2 from the germline V gene are DFQATT and SNEGSKA (reference sequence). The CDR3 contains 13 residues.

Note on this clonotype: A much larger clone lies one base from this, so it may be a read error. The chain employs TRBV2 and TRBJ1-2, with 7 bases fitting TRBD1. Per the germline V gene, CDR1 is SNHLY and CDR2 is FYNNEI. The CDR3 length is 14 residues. CDR3 residues: CVSSEERGGRGYTF. CDR3 coding DNA: TGTGTCAGCAGTGAAGAACGAGGGGGCCGTGGCTACACCTTC.

The V gene is TRBV25-1, the J gene TRBJ1-1; 10 bases are a match to TRBD1. The CDR3 contains 17 residues. CDR1 is MGHDK and CDR2 is SYGVNS in the germline V gene. V was pared by 4 bases and J by 1 base, with 9 bases of the junction left unmatched. The CDR3 protein is CASSVLPGQGKNTEAFF. The DNA of the CDR3 is TGTGCCAGCAGTGTCCTCCCGGGACAGGGGAAGAACACTGAAGCTTTCTTT.

The CDR3 region has the DNA TGTGCCAGCAGCTCCGATCGGGCAAACACCTACGAGCAGTACTTC. Translation: CASSSDRANTYEQYF. The chain links TRBV7-9 to TRBJ2-7; D gene uncertain. Germline V gene lookup returns CDR1 SEHNR and CDR2 FQNEAQ (reference sequence). V lost 4 bases and J 2 bases, leaving 15 bases between the germline ends. CDR3 size: 15 residues.

The chain joins TRBV7-2 to TRBJ1-4; D is ambiguous. Germline lookup yields CDR1 SGHTA and CDR2 FQGNSA. Trimming removed 5 bases from V and 2 bases from J, with 18 bases in between. This CDR3 spans 17 amino acids. As DNA, the CDR3 is TGTGCCAGCAGCCCCCCGGCAGTGGGTGCCACTAATGAAAAACTGTTTTTT. It specifies CASSPPAVGATNEKLFF.

This clonotype was recorded at least ten times. CDR3 sequence (DNA): TGTGCCAGCAGTGACGGGGCGTATGGCTACACCTTC. It translates to CASSDGAYGYTF. The chain uses TRBV25-1 and TRBJ1-2; D is possibly TRBD1 (5 bases). This CDR3 spans 12 amino acids. The V and J ends lost 3 bases and 5 bases respectively, with 7 bases between them. Germline values: CDR1 MGHDK, CDR2 SYGVNS.

This clonotype appeared many times. This may be a read error, as it is one base from a much larger clone. The chain is built from TRBV7-2 and TRBJ2-7; D is undetermined. V was cut by 3 bases and J by 2 bases, with 8 bases left in between. Germline assignment: CDR1 SGHTA and CDR2 FQGNSA. This CDR3 has 13 residues. CDR3 nucleotides: TGTGCCAGCAGCTTTAGGCAGACCTACGAGCAGTACTTC. It codes for CASSFRQTYEQYF.